This entry concerns a single T cell receptor beta chain. Its matching antigen is unknown. These data come from a study of T cell responses to AZD1222 COVID-19 vaccine. Study-level points and caveats: Receipt of two AZD1222 doses was followed by a rise in Spike-specific TCR breadth and depth. The span of vaccine-associated CD4 TCRs extended across spike, with dominance at 160-218 and 743-854.

CDR1 and CDR2 from the germline V gene are KGHSH and LQKENI. Trimming removed 5 bases from V and 7 bases from J; junction bases left unmatched: 4. The CDR3 consists of 14 residues. Analyses pooled second doses at about 4 or about 12 weeks. Assay used: immunoSEQ multiplex PCR; TCRdb lists only in-frame clones, some missing. The table lists about 130,000 clones, around 90% of them singletons. The TCR originated in an adult who received the AZD1222 COVID-19 vaccine. Material: peripheral blood, obtained 28 days after the second AZD1222 dose. The chain has TRBV18 and TRBJ2-1; 11 nucleotides match TRBD1. CDR3 in amino acids: CASSGTGGWNEQFF. The CDR3, as DNA: TGTGCCAGCTCAGGGACAGGGGGTTGGAATGAGCAGTTCTTC.